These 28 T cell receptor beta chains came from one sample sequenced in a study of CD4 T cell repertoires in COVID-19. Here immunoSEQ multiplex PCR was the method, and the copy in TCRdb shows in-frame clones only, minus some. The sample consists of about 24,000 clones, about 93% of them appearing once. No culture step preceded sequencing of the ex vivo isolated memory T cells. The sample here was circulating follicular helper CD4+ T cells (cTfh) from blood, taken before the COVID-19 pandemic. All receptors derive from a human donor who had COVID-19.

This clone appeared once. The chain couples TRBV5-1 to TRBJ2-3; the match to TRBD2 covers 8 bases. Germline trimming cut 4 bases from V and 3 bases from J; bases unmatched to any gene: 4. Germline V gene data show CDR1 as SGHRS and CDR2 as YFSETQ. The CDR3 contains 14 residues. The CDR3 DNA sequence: TGCGCCAGCAGCCCCGGGGGGGCAACAGATACGCAGTATTTT. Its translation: CASSPGGATDTQYF.

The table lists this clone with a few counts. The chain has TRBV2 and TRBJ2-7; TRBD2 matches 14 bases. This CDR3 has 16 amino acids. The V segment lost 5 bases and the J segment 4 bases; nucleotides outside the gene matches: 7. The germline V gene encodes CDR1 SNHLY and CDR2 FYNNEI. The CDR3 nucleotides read TGTGCCAGCAGTACGGGACTAGCGGGAGAGGATTACGAGCAGTACTTC. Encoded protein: CASSTGLAGEDYEQYF.

This CDR3 is CASSYRGNEQFF. The DNA for the CDR3 is TGCGCCAGCAGCTACAGGGGTAATGAGCAGTTCTTC. This sequence joins TRBV4-1 and TRBJ2-1; TRBD1 aligns across 7 bases. J lost 7 bases, V lost 5 bases, and 2 bases had no gene match. The CDR3 loop spans 12 amino acids. Per the germline V gene, CDR1 is MGHRA and CDR2 is YSYEKL.

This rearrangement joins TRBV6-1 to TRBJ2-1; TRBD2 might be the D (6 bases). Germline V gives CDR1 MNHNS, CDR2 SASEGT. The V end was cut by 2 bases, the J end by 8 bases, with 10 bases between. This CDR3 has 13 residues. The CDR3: CASSEIWGDEQFF. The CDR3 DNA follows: TGTGCCAGCAGTGAAATATGGGGGGATGAGCAGTTCTTC.

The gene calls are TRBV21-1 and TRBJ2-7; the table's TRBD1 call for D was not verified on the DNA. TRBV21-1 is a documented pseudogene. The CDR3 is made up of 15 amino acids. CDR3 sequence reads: CASSKWETGLHEQYF. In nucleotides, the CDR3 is TGTGCCAGCAGCAAATGGGAGACAGGTCTCCACGAGCAGTACTTC.

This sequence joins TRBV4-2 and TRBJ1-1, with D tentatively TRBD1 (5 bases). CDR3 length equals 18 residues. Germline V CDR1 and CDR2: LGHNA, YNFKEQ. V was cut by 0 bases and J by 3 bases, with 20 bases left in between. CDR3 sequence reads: CASSQDQGGRTRDTEAFF. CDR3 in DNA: TGTGCCAGCAGCCAAGATCAGGGAGGCCGAACAAGGGACACTGAAGCTTTCTTT.

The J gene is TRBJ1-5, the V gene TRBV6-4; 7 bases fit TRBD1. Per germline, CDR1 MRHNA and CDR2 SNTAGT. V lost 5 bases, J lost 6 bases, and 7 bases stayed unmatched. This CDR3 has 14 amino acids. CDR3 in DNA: TGTGCCAGCAGTCCTAACAGGGGAGGTCAGCCCCAGCATTTT. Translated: CASSPNRGGQPQHF.

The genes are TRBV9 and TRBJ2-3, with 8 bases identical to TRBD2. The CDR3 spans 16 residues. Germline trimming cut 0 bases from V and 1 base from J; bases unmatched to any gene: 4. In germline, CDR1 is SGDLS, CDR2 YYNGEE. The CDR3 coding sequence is TGTGCCAGCAGCGTAGGGATCGGGGGGGGCACAGATACGCAGTATTTT. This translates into CASSVGIGGGTDTQYF.

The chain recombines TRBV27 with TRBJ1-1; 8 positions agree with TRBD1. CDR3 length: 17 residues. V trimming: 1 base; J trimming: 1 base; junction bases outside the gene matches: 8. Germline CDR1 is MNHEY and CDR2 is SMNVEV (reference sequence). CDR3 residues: CASSLFYTGTGNTEAFF. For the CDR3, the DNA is TGTGCCAGCAGTTTATTCTACACCGGGACAGGGAACACTGAAGCTTTCTTT.

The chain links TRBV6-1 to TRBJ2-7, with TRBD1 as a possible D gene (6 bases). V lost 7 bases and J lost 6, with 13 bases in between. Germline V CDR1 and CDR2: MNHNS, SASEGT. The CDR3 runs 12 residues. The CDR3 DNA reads TGTGCCAGCAACAGGGATATCCGCGAGCAGTACTTC. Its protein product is CASNRDIREQYF.

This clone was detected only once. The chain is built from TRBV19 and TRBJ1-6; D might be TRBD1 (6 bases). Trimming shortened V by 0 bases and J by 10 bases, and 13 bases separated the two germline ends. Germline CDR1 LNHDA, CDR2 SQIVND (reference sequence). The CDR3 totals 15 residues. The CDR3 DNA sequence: TGTGCCAGTAGTATAGAGGGGGCCGGGAGGTCACCCCTCCACTTT. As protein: CASSIEGAGRSPLHF. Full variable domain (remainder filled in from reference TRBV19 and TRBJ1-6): DGGITQSPKYLFRKEGQNVTLSCEQNLNHDAMYWYRQDPGQGLRLIYYSQIVNDFQKGDIAEGYSVSREKKESFPLTVTSAQKNPTAFYLCASSIEGAGRSPLHFGNGTRLTVT.

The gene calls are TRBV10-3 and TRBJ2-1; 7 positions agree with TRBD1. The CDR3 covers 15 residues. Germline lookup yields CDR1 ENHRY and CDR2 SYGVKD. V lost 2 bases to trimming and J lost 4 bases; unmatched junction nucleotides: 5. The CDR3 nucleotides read TGTGCCATCAGTGAGAAACAGGGGTCATACAATGAGCAGTTCTTC. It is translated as CAISEKQGSYNEQFF.

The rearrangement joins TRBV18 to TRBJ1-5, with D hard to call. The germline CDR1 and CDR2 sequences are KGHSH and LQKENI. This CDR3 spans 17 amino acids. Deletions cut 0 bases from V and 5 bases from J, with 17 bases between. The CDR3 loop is CASSPPSSGGWDQPQHF. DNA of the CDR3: TGTGCCAGCTCACCACCGTCTAGCGGTGGTTGGGATCAGCCCCAGCATTTT. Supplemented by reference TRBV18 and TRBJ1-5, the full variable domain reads NAGVMQNPRHLVRRRGQEARLRCSPMKGHSHVYWYRQLPEEGLKFMVYLQKENIIDESGMPKERFSAEFPKEGPSILRIQQVVRGDSAAYFCASSPPSSGGWDQPQHFGDGTRLSIL.

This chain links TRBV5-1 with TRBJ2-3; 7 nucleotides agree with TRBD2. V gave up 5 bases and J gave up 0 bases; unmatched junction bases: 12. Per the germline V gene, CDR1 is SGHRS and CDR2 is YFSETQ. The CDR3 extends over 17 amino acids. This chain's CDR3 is CASRLLPGTTSTDTQYF. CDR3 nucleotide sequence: TGCGCCAGCAGGCTTCTTCCCGGGACTACCAGCACAGATACGCAGTATTTT.

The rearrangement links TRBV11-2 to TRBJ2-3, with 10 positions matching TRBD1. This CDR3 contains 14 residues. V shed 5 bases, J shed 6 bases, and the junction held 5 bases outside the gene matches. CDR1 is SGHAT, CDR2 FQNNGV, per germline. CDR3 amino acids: CASSQDRGSDTQYF. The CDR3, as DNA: TGTGCCAGCAGCCAGGACAGGGGGTCGGATACGCAGTATTTT.

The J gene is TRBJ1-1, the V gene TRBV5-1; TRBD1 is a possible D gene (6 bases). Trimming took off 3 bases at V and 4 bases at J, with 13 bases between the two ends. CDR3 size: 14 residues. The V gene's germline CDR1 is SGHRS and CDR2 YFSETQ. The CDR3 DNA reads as TGCGCCAGCAGCTGGGGGCAGGGGACCACTGAAGCTTTCTTT. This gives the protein CASSWGQGTTEAFF.

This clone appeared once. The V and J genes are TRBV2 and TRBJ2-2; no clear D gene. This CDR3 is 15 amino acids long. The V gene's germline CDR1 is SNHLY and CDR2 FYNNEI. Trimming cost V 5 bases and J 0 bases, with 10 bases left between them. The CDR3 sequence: CASSPRLPNTGELFF. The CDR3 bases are TGTGCCAGCAGTCCGAGGCTACCGAACACCGGGGAGCTGTTTTTT.

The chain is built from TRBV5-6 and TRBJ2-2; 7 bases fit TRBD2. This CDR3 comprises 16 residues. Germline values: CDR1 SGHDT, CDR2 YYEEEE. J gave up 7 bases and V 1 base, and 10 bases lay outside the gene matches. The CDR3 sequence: CASSLTREGRGGELFF. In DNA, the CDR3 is TGTGCCAGCAGCTTGACCAGGGAGGGTCGAGGCGGGGAGCTGTTTTTT.

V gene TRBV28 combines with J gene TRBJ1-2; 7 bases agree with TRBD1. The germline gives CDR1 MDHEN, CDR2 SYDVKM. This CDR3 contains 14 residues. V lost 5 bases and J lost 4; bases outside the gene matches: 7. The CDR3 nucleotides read TGTGCCAGCAGTCTAAAGGGGGCAATCTATGGCTACACCTTC. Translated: CASSLKGAIYGYTF.

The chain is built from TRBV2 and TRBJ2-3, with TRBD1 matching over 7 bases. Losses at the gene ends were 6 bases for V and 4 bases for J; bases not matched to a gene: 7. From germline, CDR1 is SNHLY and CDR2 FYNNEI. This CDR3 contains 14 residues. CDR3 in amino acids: CASSPKGAADTQYF. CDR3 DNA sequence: TGTGCCAGCAGCCCTAAGGGGGCGGCAGATACGCAGTATTTT.

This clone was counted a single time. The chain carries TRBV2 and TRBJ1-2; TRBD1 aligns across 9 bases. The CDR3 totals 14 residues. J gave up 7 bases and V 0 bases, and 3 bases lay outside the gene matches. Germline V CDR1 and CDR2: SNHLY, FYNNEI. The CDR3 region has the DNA TGTGCCAGCAGTGAAGCGGGACAGGGCTTTGGCTACACCTTC. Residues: CASSEAGQGFGYTF.

CDR3 in amino acids: CASSIALMEGDSPLHF. The CDR3 DNA follows: TGTGCCAGTAGTATAGCTCTCATGGAGGGTGATTCACCCCTCCACTTT. V gene TRBV19 combines with J gene TRBJ1-6, with D hard to call. The CDR3 consists of 16 residues. The V end was cut by 1 base, the J end by 8 bases, with 15 bases between. Germline V gives CDR1 LNHDA, CDR2 SQIVND (reference sequence).

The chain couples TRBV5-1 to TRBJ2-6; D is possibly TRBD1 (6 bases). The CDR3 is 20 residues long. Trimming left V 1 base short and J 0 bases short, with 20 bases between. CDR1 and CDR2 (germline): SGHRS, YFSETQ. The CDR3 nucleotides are TGCGCCAGCAGCTTGCCCTCACAGGGTATTAGCCACTCTGGGGCCAACGTCCTGACTTTC. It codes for CASSLPSQGISHSGANVLTF. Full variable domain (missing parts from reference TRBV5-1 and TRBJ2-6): KAGVTQTPRYLIKTRGQQVTLSCSPISGHRSVSWYQQTPGQGLQFLFEYFSETQRNKGNFPGRFSGRQFSNSRSEMNVSTLELGDSALYLCASSLPSQGISHSGANVLTFGAGSRLTVL.

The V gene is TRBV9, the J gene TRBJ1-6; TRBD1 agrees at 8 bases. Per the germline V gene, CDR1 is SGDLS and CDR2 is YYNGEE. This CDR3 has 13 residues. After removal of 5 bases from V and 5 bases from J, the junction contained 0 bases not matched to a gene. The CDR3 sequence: CASRGQDNSPLHF. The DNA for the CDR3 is TGTGCCAGCAGGGGACAGGATAATTCACCCCTCCACTTT.

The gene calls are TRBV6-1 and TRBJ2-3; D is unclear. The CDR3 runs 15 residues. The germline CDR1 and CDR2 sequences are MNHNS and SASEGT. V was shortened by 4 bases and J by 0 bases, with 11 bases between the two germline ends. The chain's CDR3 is CASSARNPSTDTQYF. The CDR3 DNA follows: TGTGCCAGCAGTGCGAGGAACCCCAGCACAGATACGCAGTATTTT.

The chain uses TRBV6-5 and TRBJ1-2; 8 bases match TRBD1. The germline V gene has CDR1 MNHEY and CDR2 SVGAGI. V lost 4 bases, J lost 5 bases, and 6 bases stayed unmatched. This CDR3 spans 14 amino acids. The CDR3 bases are TGTGCCAGCAGTTTATCACAGGGGGGATATGGCTACACCTTC. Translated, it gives CASSLSQGGYGYTF.

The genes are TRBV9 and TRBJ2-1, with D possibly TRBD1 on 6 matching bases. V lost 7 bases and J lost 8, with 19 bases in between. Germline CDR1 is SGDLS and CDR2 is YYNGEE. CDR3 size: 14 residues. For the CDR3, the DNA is TGTGCCAGCGGACCAGGGGCCGCGGGCTATGAGCAGTTCTTC. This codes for CASGPGAAGYEQFF.

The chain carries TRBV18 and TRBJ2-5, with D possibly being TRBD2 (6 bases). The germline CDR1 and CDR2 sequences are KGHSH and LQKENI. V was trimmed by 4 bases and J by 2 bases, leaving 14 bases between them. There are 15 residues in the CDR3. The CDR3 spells CASSRIMEGQETQYF. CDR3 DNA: TGTGCCAGCTCACGGATCATGGAGGGACAAGAGACCCAGTACTTC.